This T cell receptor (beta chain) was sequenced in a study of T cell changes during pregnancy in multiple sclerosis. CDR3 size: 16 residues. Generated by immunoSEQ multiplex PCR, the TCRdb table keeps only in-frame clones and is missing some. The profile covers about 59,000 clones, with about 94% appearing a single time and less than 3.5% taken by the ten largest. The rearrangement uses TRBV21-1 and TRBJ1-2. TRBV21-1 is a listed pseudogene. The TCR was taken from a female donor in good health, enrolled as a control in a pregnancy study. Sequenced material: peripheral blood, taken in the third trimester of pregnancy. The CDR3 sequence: CASSTRTAERGDGYTF. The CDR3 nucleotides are TGTGCCAGCAGCACCAGGACAGCCGAGCGGGGGGATGGCTACACCTTC.